The sequence of this T cell receptor beta chain was determined in a study of cytomegalovirus exposure and HLA in healthy donors. Study results and limitations: Reportedly, a later analysis found an Asian-associated ancestry cluster had fewer N-insertions than the approximately 670-donor mean. Listed as cytomegalovirus-associated were 150 to 200 TCR beta chains. The classifier reportedly diagnosed cytomegalovirus status with high sensitivity and specificity. Data from an earlier analysis indicated that most TCR beta V segments were productive either about 90% or about 30% of the time.

Comments on this clone: Its antigen is unidentified.

The PCR had 60 Vbeta and 13 Jbeta primers. Sequencing used immunoSEQ multiplex PCR; TCRdb keeps in-frame clones, though not all of them. Of some 76,000 clones in the sample, roughly 88% were seen once. J was trimmed by 7 bases and V by 6 bases; bases with no gene match: 6. This CDR3 is 12 amino acids long. From germline, CDR1 is MDHEN and CDR2 SYDVKM. The sequence came from a woman aged 25 to 39 in good health and CMV-seronegative. The specimen was PBMCs. The rearrangement uses TRBV28 and TRBJ2-7; 7 nucleotides align to TRBD1. The chain's CDR3 is CASSDRAEEQYF. The DNA for the CDR3 is TGTGCCAGCAGCGACAGGGCTGAAGAGCAGTACTTC.